Listed below are T cell receptor beta chains from one sample, sequenced in a study of blood T cell repertoires in COVID-19. Profiled with immunoSEQ multiplex PCR; TCRdb holds only in-frame clones, not every one. This repertoire shows around 180,000 clones, about nine tenths found once; its top ten account for roughly 2%. Material: peripheral blood. These receptor sequences come from a man aged 65 to 85 with active or convalescent COVID-19. The CDR3 runs from the conserved cysteine through the conserved F or W. A D gene is named only where the DNA matches it firmly.

TRBV5-8	TRBD1	TRBJ2-2	CASSFWGTGDTGELFF	TGTGCCAGCAGCTTTTGGGGGACAGGGGACACCGGGGAGCTGTTTTTT
TRBV6-5	NA	TRBJ1-1	CASGELLSTEAFF	TGTGCCAGCGGGGAGCTTTTGAGCACTGAAGCTTTCTTT
TRBV18	NA	TRBJ1-1	CASSPSYLGGTEAFF	TGTGCCAGCTCACCATCGTATTTAGGGGGCACTGAAGCTTTCTTT
TRBV9	NA	TRBJ2-5	CASSPLLNQETQYF	TGTGCCAGCAGCCCACTCCTAAACCAAGAGACCCAGTACTTC
TRBV19	NA	TRBJ2-7	CASNPTVRGPNEQYF	TGTGCCAGTAACCCGACAGTCCGTGGACCCAACGAGCAGTACTTC
TRBV6-2/TRBV6-3	NA	TRBJ1-5	CASSGSRTLSLGNQPQHF	TGTGCCAGCAGTGGATCGAGGACACTCTCTCTGGGGAATCAGCCCCAGCATTTT
TRBV9	NA	TRBJ1-5	CASSGGPPGQPQHF	TGTGCCAGCAGCGGCGGGCCCCCGGGCCAGCCCCAGCATTTT
TRBV6-6	TRBD2	TRBJ2-7	CASGRDGVGYEQYF	TGTGCCAGCGGGAGGGATGGGGTAGGCTACGAGCAGTACTTC
TRBV3-1/TRBV3-2	TRBD1	TRBJ2-7	CASSPRQGSYEQYF	TGTGCCAGCAGCCCGAGACAGGGCTCCTACGAGCAGTACTTC
TRBV7-2	NA	TRBJ1-1	CASSLRGRNTEAFF	TGTGCCAGCAGCTTACGCGGGAGGAACACTGAAGCTTTCTTT
TRBV7-2	NA	TRBJ1-3	CASSPKGGSGNTIYF	TGTGCCAGCAGCCCAAAAGGGGGCTCTGGAAACACCATATATTTT
TRBV3-1/TRBV3-2	TRBD2	TRBJ2-2	CASSQGSRTSGFGELFF	TGTGCCAGCAGCCAGGGTAGTAGGACTAGCGGGTTCGGGGAGCTGTTTTTT
TRBV7-2	TRBD2	TRBJ2-3	CASSLDGGGGTDTQYF	TGTGCCAGCAGCTTAGATGGCGGGGGAGGCACAGATACGCAGTATTTT